The TCR beta chain described here comes from a study of OX40 agonist ivuxolimab in advanced cancers. On the study more broadly: While on treatment, patients had intravenous ivuxolimab at 0.01 to 10 mg/kg every 2 weeks. Points from the study as a whole: Blood T cells, both CD4+ and CD8+, expanded clonally by week 6 at 0.1 to 3.0 mg/kg.

As for this clone: Its antigen remains unidentified.

The data were produced by immunoSEQ multiplex PCR, yet TCRdb's version contains in-frame clones alone and is incomplete. Among 90,000 or so clones listed, 89% were seen once. Enrollment shut out patients with autoimmune disease history or systemic immunosuppression. Baseline, cycle 4 day 1, and cycle 7 day 1 were the blood sampling points. In germline, CDR1 is LGHNA, CDR2 YNFKEQ. Trimming removed 3 bases at V and 2 bases at J, with 17 bases between. The CDR3 has 16 amino acids. Sequenced material: CD4+ or CD8+ T cells sorted from blood, taken in a trial of the OX40 agonist ivuxolimab. This TCR was recovered from an adult with an advanced solid tumor such as melanoma, head and neck, liver or kidney cancer. The genes are TRBV4-2 and TRBJ2-7; D is possibly TRBD1 (6 bases). CDR3 in DNA: TGTGCCAGCAGCCAGGCCACGACAGGTACTACCTACGAGCAGTACTTC. It encodes CASSQATTGTTYEQYF.